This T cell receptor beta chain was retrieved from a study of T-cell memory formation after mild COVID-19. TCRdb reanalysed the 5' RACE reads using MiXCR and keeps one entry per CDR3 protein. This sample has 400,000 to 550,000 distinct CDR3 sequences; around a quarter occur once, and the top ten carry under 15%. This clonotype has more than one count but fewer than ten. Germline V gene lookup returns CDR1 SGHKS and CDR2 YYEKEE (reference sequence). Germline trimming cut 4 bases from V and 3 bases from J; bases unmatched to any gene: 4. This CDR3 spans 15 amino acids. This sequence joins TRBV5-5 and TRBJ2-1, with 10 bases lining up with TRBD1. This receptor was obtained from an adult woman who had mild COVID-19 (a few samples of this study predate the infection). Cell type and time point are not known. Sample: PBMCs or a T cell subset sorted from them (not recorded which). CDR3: CASSAGQGYYNEQFF. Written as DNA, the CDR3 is TGTGCCAGCAGCGCGGGACAGGGGTACTACAATGAGCAGTTCTTC. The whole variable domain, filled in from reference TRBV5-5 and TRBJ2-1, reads DAGVTQSPTHLIKTRGQQVTLRCSPISGHKSVSWYQQVLGQGPQFIFQYYEKEERGRGNFPDRFSARQFPNYSSELNVNALLLGDSALYLCASSAGQGYYNEQFFGPGTRLTVL.